This record looks at one TCR beta chain sequence and its context. The entry originates in a study of blood T cell repertoires in COVID-19. Study information: The United States, Italy and Spain provided the acute and convalescent COVID-19 samples. The analysed material was cDNA or gDNA that came from T cells, B-cell-depleted T cells, or PBMCs.

As processed by the authors: Researchers report that nucleated cell counts were estimated from reference gene primer amplification. Sequencing used immunoSEQ multiplex PCR; TCRdb keeps in-frame clones, though not all of them. The DNA was the basis for D and trimming; V, J and clone size are from that table. The sample yields some 40,000 clones, approximately 89% seen once. The V and J ends lost 1 base and 5 bases respectively, with 11 bases between them. Germline CDR1 reads MNHNS; CDR2 reads SASEGT. There are 14 residues in the CDR3. The sample comprised peripheral blood. This TCR derives from a man aged 50 or older with active COVID-19. The rearrangement links TRBV6-1 to TRBJ2-5; no clear D. CDR3 nucleotide sequence: TGTGCCAGCAGTGAAGTACTGGTACTGGAGACCCAGTACTTC. It codes for CASSEVLVLETQYF.